This T cell receptor beta chain was documented in a study of molecular identifiers for immune sequencing clone quantification. Study-wide background: Replicate RNA from roughly 18,000 or 92,000 naive CD8 T cells formed five aliquots; four were sequenced. Study-wide findings and caveats: Jurkat TCR RNA spiked in from one cell could reportedly be detected among about a million naive cells.

This CDR3 has 14 residues. Trimming pared 6 bases from V and 4 bases from J, leaving 14 bases between. Germline CDR1 MGHRA, CDR2 YSYEKL. In this sample, this clonotype turned up many times. The antigen is unknown. TCRdb re-analysed the PCR reads in MiXCR, keeping a single row per CDR3 protein. The sample lists 45,000 to 65,000 distinct CDR3 sequences, 20% to 25% occurring once. Sequenced: naive CD8+ T cells from blood, with Jurkat cell RNA spiked in. Regarding subset: FACS-sorted CD8+CD4-CCR7+CD45RA+ naive T cells. The chain carries TRBV4-1 and TRBJ2-3; D is unclear. This TCR derives from a human donor in good health. Some libraries in this study had Jurkat cell RNA spiked in. CDR3 region: CASRPGHGSDTQYF. CDR3 DNA: TGCGCCAGCAGACCGGGCCACGGCTCAGATACGCAGTATTTT.